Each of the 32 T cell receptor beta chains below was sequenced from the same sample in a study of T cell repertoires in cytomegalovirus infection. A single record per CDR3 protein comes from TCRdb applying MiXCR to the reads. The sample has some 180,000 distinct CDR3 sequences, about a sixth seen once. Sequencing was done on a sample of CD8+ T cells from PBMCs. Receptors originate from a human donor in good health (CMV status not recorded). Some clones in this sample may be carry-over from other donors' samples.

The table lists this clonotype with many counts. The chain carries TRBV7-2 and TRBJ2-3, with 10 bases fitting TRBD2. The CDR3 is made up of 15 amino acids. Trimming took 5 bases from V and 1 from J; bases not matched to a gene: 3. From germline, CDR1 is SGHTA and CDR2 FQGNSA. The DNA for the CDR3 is TGTGCCAGCAGCCCTAGCGGGGGCCGCACAGATACGCAGTATTTT. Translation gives CASSPSGGRTDTQYF.

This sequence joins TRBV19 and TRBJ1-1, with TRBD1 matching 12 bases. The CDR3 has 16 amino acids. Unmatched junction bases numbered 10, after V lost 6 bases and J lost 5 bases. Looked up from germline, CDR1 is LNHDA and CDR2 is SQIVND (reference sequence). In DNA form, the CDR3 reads TGTGCCAGTAGCCCACCGGGACAGGGGGCGAAGACTGAAGCTTTCTTT. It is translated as CASSPPGQGAKTEAFF.

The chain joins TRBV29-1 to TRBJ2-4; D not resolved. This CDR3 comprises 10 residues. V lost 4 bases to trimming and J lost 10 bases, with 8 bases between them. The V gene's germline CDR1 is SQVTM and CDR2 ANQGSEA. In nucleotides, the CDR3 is TGCAGCGTTGTGCAAACGATTCAGTACTTC. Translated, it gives CSVVQTIQYF.

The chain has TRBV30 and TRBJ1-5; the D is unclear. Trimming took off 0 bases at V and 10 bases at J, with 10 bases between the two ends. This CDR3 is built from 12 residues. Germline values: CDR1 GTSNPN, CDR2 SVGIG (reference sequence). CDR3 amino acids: CAWSVGSYPQHF. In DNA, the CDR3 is TGTGCCTGGAGTGTGGGTTCGTACCCCCAGCATTTT.

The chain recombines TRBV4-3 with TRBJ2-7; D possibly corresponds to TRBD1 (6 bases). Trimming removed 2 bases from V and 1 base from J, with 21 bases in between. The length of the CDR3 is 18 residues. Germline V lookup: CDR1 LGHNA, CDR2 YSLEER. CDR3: CASSQSITGTPTSYEQYF. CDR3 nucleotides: TGCGCCAGCAGCCAATCCATAACAGGGACCCCCACATCCTACGAGCAGTACTTC.

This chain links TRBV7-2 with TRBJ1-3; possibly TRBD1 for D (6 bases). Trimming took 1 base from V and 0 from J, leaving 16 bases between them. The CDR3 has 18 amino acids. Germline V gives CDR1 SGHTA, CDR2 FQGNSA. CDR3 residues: CASSLEGGGRFSGNTIYF. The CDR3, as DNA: TGTGCCAGCAGCTTAGAAGGGGGGGGAAGGTTCTCTGGAAACACCATATATTTT.

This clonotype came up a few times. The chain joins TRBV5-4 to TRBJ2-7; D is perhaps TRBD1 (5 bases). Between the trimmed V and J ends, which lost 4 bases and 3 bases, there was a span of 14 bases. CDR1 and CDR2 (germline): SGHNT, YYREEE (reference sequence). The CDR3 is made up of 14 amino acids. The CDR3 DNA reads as TGTGCCAGCAGCCCCCAGGGCGCCTACTACGAGCAGTACTTC. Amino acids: CASSPQGAYYEQYF.

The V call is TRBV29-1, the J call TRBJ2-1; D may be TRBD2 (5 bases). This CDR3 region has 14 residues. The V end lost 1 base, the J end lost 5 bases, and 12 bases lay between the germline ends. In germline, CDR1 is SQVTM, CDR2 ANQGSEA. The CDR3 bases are TGCAGCGTTGAAGCCCTGGACTTAAACAATGAGCAGTTCTTC. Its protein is CSVEALDLNNEQFF.

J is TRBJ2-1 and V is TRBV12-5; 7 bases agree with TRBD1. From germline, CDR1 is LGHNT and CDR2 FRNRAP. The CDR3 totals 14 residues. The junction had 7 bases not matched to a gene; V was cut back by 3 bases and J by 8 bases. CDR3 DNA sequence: TGTGCTAGTGGTTTTCAGGGGGTTTGGGATGAGCAGTTCTTC. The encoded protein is CASGFQGVWDEQFF.

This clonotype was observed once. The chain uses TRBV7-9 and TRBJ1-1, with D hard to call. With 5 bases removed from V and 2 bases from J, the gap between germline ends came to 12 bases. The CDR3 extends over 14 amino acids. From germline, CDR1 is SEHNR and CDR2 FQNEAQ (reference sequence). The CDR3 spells CASSQRTVNTEAFF. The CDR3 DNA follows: TGTGCCAGCAGCCAAAGGACGGTCAACACTGAAGCTTTCTTT.

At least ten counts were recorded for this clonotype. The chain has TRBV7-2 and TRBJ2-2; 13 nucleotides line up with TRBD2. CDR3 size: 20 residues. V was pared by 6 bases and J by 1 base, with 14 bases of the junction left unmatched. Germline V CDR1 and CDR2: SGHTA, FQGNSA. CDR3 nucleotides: TGTGCCAGCAGGGACGAGATTTTTAGGACTAGCGGGAGGAACACCGGGGAGCTGTTTTTT. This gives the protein CASRDEIFRTSGRNTGELFF.

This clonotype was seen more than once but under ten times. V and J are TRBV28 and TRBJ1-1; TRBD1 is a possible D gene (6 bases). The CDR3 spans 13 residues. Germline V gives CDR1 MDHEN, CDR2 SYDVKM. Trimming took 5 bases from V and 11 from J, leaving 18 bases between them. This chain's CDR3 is CASSQRQEADAFF. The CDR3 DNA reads TGTGCCAGCAGTCAACGACAGGAGGCCGACGCTTTCTTT.

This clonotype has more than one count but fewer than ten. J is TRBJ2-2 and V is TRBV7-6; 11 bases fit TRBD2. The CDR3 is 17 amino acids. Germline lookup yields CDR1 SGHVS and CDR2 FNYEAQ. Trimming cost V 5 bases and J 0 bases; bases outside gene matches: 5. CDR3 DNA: TGTGCCAGCAGCACCGAGACTAGCGGGGCGAACACCGGGGAGCTGTTTTTT. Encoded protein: CASSTETSGANTGELFF.

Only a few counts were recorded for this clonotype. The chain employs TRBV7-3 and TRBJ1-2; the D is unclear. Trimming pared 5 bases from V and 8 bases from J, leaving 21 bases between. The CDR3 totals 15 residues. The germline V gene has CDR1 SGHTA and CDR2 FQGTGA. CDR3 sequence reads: CASSPWASGEGGYTF. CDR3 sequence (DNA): TGTGCCAGCAGCCCCTGGGCGAGCGGGGAAGGAGGCTACACCTTC.

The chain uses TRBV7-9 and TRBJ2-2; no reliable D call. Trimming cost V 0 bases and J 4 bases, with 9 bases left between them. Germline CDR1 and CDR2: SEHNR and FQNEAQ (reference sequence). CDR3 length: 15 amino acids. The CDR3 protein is CASSLASAGTGELFF. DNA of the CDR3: TGTGCCAGCAGCTTAGCGTCGGCAGGCACCGGGGAGCTGTTTTTT.

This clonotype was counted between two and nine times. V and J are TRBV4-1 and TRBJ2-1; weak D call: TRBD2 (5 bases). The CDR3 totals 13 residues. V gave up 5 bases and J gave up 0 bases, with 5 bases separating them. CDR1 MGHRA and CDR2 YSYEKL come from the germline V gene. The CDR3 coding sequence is TGCGCCAGCAGCGGGAGCTCCTACAATGAGCAGTTCTTC. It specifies CASSGSSYNEQFF.

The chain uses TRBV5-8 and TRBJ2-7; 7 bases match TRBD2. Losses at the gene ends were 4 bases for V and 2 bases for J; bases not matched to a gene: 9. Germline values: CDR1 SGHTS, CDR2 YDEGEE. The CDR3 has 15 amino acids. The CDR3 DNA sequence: TGTGCCAGCAGCCCGAGGGAGGGGAAGACCTACGAGCAGTACTTC. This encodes CASSPREGKTYEQYF.

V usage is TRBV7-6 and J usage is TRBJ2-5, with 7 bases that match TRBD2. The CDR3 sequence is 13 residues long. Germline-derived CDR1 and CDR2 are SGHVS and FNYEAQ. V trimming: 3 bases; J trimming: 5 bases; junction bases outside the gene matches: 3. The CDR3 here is CASSLGGTETQYF. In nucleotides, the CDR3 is TGTGCCAGCAGCTTGGGAGGGACGGAGACCCAGTACTTC.

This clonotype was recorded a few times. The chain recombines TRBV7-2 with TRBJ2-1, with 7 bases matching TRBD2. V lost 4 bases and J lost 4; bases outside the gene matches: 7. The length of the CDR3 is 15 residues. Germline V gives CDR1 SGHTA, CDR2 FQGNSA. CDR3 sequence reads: CASSSSGAIYNEQFF. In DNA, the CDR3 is TGTGCCAGCAGCTCGAGCGGGGCGATATACAATGAGCAGTTCTTC.

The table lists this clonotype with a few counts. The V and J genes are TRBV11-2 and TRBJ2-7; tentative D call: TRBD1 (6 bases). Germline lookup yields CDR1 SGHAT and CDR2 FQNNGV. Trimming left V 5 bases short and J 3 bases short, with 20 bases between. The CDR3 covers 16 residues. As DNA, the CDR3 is TGTGCCAGCAGCACCCGGACAGTTCGGGGAAACTACGAGCAGTACTTC. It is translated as CASSTRTVRGNYEQYF. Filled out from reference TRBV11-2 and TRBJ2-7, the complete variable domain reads EAGVAQSPRYKIIEKRQSVAFWCNPISGHATLYWYQQILGQGPKLLIQFQNNGVVDDSQLPKDRFSAERLKGVDSTLKIQPAKLEDSAVYLCASSTRTVRGNYEQYFGPGTRLTVT.

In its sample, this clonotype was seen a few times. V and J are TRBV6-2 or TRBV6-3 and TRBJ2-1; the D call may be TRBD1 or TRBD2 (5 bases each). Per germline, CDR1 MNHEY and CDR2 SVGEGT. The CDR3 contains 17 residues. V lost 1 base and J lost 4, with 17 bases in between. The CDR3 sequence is CASSYWSGTQGYNEQFF. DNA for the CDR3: TGTGCCAGCAGTTACTGGTCCGGGACCCAAGGGTACAATGAGCAGTTCTTC.

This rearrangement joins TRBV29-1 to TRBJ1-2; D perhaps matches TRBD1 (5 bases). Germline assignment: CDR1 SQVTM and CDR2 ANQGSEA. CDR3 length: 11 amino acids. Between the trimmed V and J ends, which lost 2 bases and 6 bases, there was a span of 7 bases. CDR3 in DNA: TGCAGCGTTGAACTCAGGGATGGCTACACCTTC. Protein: CSVELRDGYTF.

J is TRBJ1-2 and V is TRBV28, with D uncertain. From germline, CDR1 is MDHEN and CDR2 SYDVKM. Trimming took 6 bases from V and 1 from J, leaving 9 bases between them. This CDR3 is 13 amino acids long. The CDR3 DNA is TGTGCCAGCAGGCTAACACTTAACTATGGCTACACCTTC. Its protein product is CASRLTLNYGYTF.

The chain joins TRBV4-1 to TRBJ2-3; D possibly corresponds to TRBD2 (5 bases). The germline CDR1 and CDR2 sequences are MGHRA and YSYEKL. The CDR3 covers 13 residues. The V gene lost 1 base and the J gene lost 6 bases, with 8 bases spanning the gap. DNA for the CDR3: TGCGCCAGCAGCCAAGGCTCGGGGGATACGCAGTATTTT. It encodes CASSQGSGDTQYF.

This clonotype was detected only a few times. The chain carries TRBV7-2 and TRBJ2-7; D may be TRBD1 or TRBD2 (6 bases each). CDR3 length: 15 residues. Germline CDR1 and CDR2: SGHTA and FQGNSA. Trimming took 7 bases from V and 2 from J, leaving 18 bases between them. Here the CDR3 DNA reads TGTGCCAGCACACTTTCGGGGGCCCCGACCTACGAGCAGTACTTC. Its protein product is CASTLSGAPTYEQYF.

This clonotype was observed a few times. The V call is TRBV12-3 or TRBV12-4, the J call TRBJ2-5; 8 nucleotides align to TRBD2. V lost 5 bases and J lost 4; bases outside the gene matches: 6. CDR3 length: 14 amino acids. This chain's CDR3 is CASSTSGGLETQYF. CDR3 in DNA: TGTGCCAGCAGTACGAGCGGGGGTTTAGAGACCCAGTACTTC.

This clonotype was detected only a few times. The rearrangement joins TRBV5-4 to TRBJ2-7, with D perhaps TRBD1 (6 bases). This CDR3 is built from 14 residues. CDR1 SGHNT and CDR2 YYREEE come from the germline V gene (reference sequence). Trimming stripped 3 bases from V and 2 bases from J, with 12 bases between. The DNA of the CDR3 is TGTGCCAGCAGCTCAGTGGACAGACCCTACGAGCAGTACTTC. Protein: CASSSVDRPYEQYF.

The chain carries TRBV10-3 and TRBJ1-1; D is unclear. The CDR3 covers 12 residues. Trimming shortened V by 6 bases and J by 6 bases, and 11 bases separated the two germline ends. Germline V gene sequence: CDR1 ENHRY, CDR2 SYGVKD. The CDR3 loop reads CAISEGSPEAFF. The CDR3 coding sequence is TGTGCCATCAGCGAGGGTAGCCCTGAAGCTTTCTTT.

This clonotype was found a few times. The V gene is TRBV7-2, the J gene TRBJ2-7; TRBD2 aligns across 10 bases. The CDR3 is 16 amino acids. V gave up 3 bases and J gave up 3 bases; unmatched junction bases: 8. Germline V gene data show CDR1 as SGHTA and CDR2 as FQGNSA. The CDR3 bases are TGTGCCAGCAGCTTGGGTAGAGCGGGGGGGGGCTACGAGCAGTACTTC. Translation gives CASSLGRAGGGYEQYF.

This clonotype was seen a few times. The CDR3: CAISTGYYNEQFF. The CDR3 nucleotides read TGTGCCATCTCCACAGGGTACTACAATGAGCAGTTCTTC. This rearrangement joins TRBV6-2 or TRBV6-3 to TRBJ2-1; D perhaps matches TRBD1 (6 bases). Trimming removed 10 bases from V and 3 bases from J, with 13 bases in between. CDR3 length equals 13 residues. Germline V lookup: CDR1 MNHEY, CDR2 SVGEGT.

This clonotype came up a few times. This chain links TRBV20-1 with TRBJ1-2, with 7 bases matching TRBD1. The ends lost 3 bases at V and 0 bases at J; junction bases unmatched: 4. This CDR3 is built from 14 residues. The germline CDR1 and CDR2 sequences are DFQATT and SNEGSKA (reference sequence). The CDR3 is CSARDRLSNYGYTF. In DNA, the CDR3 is TGCAGTGCTAGGGACAGGCTGTCTAACTATGGCTACACCTTC.

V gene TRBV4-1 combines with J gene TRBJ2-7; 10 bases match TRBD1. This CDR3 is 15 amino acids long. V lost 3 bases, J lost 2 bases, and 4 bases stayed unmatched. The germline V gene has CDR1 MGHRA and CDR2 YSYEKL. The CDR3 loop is CASSQGTGVAYEQYF. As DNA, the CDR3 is TGCGCCAGCAGCCAGGGGACAGGGGTAGCCTACGAGCAGTACTTC.